This T cell receptor (beta chain) was identified in a study of tumor-infiltrating lymphocytes in primary liver carcinoma. Findings and limits, study-wide: Overlap between tumor regions exceeded overlap of tumor with adjacent tissue or blood. About 8-25% of top clones, no more, were shared by all five regions.

Unsorted bulk tissue (about 20-30 mg) underwent RNA and DNA co-extraction. Through surgical resection, the patients' primary liver carcinoma was treated. Chronic HBV infection was present in the patients, who were treatment-naive. About this clonotype itself: Its antigen is still unknown.

From approximately 550 ng of total RNA, TCR beta-specific cDNA was reverse-transcribed using a constant-region primer. Researchers made the TCR beta libraries by running three nested multiplex PCR rounds with slightly modified ARM-PCR. TRBV1-TRBV30 forward primers paired with a C-beta reverse primer were used in the first two PCR rounds, which ran approximately 10 cycles each. TCRdb re-analysed the multiplex PCR reads in MiXCR, keeping a single row per CDR3 protein. The table has 70,000 to 75,000 distinct CDR3 sequences, 60% to 75% seen once. The CDR3 length is 16 residues. Germline V gene data show CDR1 as SGHVS and CDR2 as FQNEAQ. The ends lost 4 bases at V and 0 bases at J; junction bases unmatched: 8.

This receptor was taken from a man between 40 and 49 years old with primary liver carcinoma and hepatitis B virus infection. Sequences were obtained from liver tumor tissue from sampling region 4. This sample's subset: tumor region T4, right-lateral pole. V usage is TRBV7-8 and J usage is TRBJ2-7, with TRBD1 matching over 8 bases. The CDR3 nucleotides are TGTGCCAGCAGCTCCGAAGGGGACAGGTTCTCCTACGAGCAGTACTTC. Protein sequence: CASSSEGDRFSYEQYF. Using reference TRBV7-8 and TRBJ2-7 for the parts outside the CDR3, the full variable domain is GAGVSQSPRYKVAKRGQDVALRCDPISGHVSLFWYQQALGQGPEFLTYFQNEAQLDKSGLPSDRFFAERPEGSVSTLKIQRTQQEDSAVYLCASSSEGDRFSYEQYFGPGTRLTVT.